These 2 T cell receptor beta chains came from one sample sequenced in a study of blood T cell repertoires in COVID-19. Here immunoSEQ multiplex PCR was the method, and the copy in TCRdb shows in-frame clones only, minus some. The repertoire has 200,000 to 250,000 clones, less than 85% of them found once; the top ten carry 7% to 8.5%. The specimen was peripheral blood. The receptors were sampled from a woman in her seventies with acute or convalescent COVID-19.

The chain employs TRBV7-8 and TRBJ2-2; weak D call: TRBD2 (6 bases). CDR3 length: 16 amino acids. V gave up 5 bases and J gave up 1 base, with 14 bases separating them. Per germline, CDR1 SGHVS and CDR2 FQNEAQ. In nucleotides, the CDR3 is TGTGCCAGCAGCCCACGGTATAGCGGGAACACCGGGGAGCTGTTTTTT. Protein product: CASSPRYSGNTGELFF.

V usage is TRBV5-8 and J usage is TRBJ2-5; a weak D match, TRBD2 (6 bases). The germline gives CDR1 SGHTS, CDR2 YDEGEE. The CDR3 is made up of 14 amino acids. Trimming removed 0 bases from V and 5 bases from J, with 11 bases in between. As DNA, the CDR3 is TGTGCCAGCAGCTTGGCGGGCCGGGGGGAGACCCAGTACTTC. Its protein is CASSLAGRGETQYF. The whole variable domain, remainder taken from reference TRBV5-8 and TRBJ2-5, is EAGVTQSPTHLIKTRGQQATLRCSPISGHTSVYWYQQALGLGLQFLLWYDEGEERNRGNFPPRFSGRQFPNYSSELNVNALELEDSALYLCASSLAGRGETQYFGPGTRLLVL.